This entry concerns a single T cell receptor beta chain. The antigen remains undetermined. This specimen belongs to a study of tumor-infiltrating lymphocytes in localized non-small cell lung cancer. Overall study: Patients included smokers and never-smokers with various histologies, some sampled after neoadjuvant chemotherapy. Broader study findings: Recurrence-free survival showed no association with tumor T-cell fraction.

The data were produced by immunoSEQ multiplex PCR, yet TCRdb's version contains in-frame clones alone and is incomplete. There are under 20,000 clones in the sample; 70% to 80% occur only once, and approximately 9% lies in the top ten. Sequenced sample: lung tumor tissue. The TCR sequence derives from a human donor with non-small cell lung cancer.

CDR3 bases: TGTGCCAGCAGTCCACGGGGGCGGGGTTTAGGGCTGAACACTGAAGCTTTCTTT. Residues: CASSPRGRGLGLNTEAFF. The J gene is TRBJ1-1, the V gene TRBV28, with D perhaps matching TRBD1 (6 bases). CDR1 and CDR2 from the germline V gene are MDHEN and SYDVKM. Trimming took 5 bases from V and 0 from J, leaving 22 bases between them. The CDR3 is made up of 18 amino acids.